One and the same sample provided the 30 T cell receptor beta chains below, sequenced in a study of early T cells in non-severe SARS-CoV-2 infection. TCRdb reanalysed the 5' RACE reads using MiXCR and keeps one entry per CDR3 protein. This table holds around 100,000 distinct CDR3 sequences, roughly 14% found once. Sequenced input: whole blood. The receptors stem from an adult who was a healthcare worker with PCR-confirmed SARS-CoV-2 infection or an uninfected control (not recorded which).

This chain joins TRBV20-1 and TRBJ2-1, with 8 nucleotides matching TRBD2. The CDR3 is made up of 13 amino acids. Trimming cost V 3 bases and J 7 bases; bases outside gene matches: 5. Germline CDR1 reads DFQATT; CDR2 reads SNEGSKA (reference sequence). CDR3 sequence reads: CSASRGLVNEQFF. In DNA form, the CDR3 reads TGCAGTGCTAGTAGGGGACTAGTAAATGAGCAGTTCTTC.

DNA of the CDR3: TGTGCCAGCAGCTCCCTCAGGGAGACCCAGTACTTC. Translation: CASSSLRETQYF. This chain joins TRBV7-2 and TRBJ2-5, with D uncertain. V lost 4 bases and J lost 5, with 8 bases in between. Germline values: CDR1 SGHTA, CDR2 FQGNSA. This CDR3 is built from 12 residues. The entire variable domain, with the rest obtained from reference TRBV7-2 and TRBJ2-5, is as follows: GAGVSQSPSNKVTEKGKDVELRCDPISGHTALYWYRQSLGQGLEFLIYFQGNSAPDKSGLPSDRFSAERTGGSVSTLTIQRTQQEDSAVYLCASSSLRETQYFGPGTRLLVL.

This clonotype was recorded at least ten times. V usage is TRBV7-9 and J usage is TRBJ2-2; 9 bases are a match to TRBD2. The V segment lost 8 bases and the J segment 7 bases; nucleotides outside the gene matches: 5. Germline CDR1 SEHNR, CDR2 FQNEAQ (reference sequence). This CDR3 has 13 amino acids. DNA of the CDR3: TGTGCCAGCGGGCTAGCGGGGAGCGGGGAGCTGTTTTTT. This translates into CASGLAGSGELFF. The complete variable domain, with remaining parts taken from reference TRBV7-9 and TRBJ2-2, reads DTGVSQNPRHKITKRGQNVTFRCDPISEHNRLYWYRQTLGQGPEFLTYFQNEAQLEKSRLLSDRFSAERPKGSFSTLEIQRTEQGDSAMYLCASGLAGSGELFFGEGSRLTVL.

This clonotype was recorded a few times. V and J are TRBV5-4 and TRBJ2-7, with D perhaps TRBD1 (5 bases). This CDR3 spans 13 amino acids. Trimming shortened V by 7 bases and J by 6 bases, and 17 bases separated the two germline ends. The germline V gene encodes CDR1 SGHNT and CDR2 YYREEE (reference sequence). The CDR3 reads CASSRTQKGEQYF. CDR3 bases: TGTGCCAGCTCAAGGACACAGAAGGGCGAGCAGTACTTC. The variable domain in full, completed from reference TRBV5-4 and TRBJ2-7, reads ETGVTQSPTHLIKTRGQQVTLRCSSQSGHNTVSWYQQALGQGPQFIFQYYREEENGRGNFPPRFSGLQFPNYSSELNVNALELDDSALYLCASSRTQKGEQYFGPGTRLTVT.

This clonotype appeared many times. The chain joins TRBV4-1 to TRBJ2-7; D is perhaps TRBD1 (5 bases). This CDR3 spans 15 amino acids. The germline CDR1 and CDR2 sequences are MGHRA and YSYEKL. V was trimmed by 3 bases and J by 4 bases, leaving 16 bases between them. The CDR3 sequence is CASSQATVGDYEQYF. In DNA, the CDR3 is TGCGCCAGCAGCCAGGCGACAGTAGGAGATTACGAGCAGTACTTC.

This clonotype was counted ten times or more. The rearrangement links TRBV4-1 to TRBJ2-4; TRBD1 or TRBD2 may be the D gene (6 bases each). Germline V lookup: CDR1 MGHRA, CDR2 YSYEKL. The CDR3 is made up of 14 amino acids. Trimming took off 6 bases at V and 8 bases at J, with 17 bases between the two ends. CDR3 sequence: CASRPGGSGDIQYF. The CDR3 DNA sequence: TGCGCCAGCAGGCCCGGGGGCTCCGGGGACATTCAGTACTTC.

This clonotype was counted many times. The rearrangement joins TRBV28 to TRBJ1-2; a weak D match, TRBD1 (5 bases). Germline-derived CDR1 and CDR2 are MDHEN and SYDVKM. V shed 7 bases and J shed 3 bases, with 9 bases lying between them. The CDR3 covers 12 residues. The CDR3 DNA reads TGTGCCAGCACCCAGGGTGACTATGGCTACACCTTC. This translates into CASTQGDYGYTF.

This clonotype was observed once. J is TRBJ2-3 and V is TRBV6-5; D possibly corresponds to TRBD2 (6 bases). Germline V CDR1 and CDR2: MNHEY, SVGAGI. V shed 7 bases and J shed 2 bases, with 19 bases lying between them. The CDR3 runs to 16 residues. Here the CDR3 reads CASKKEPGTHTDTQYF. CDR3 DNA sequence: TGTGCCAGCAAGAAAGAACCCGGGACTCACACAGATACGCAGTATTTT.

J is TRBJ1-5 and V is TRBV6-2 or TRBV6-3; no clear D. From germline, CDR1 is MNHEY and CDR2 SVGEGT. CDR3 length: 12 amino acids. V was clipped by 7 bases and J by 5 bases, with 9 bases between them. The CDR3 DNA is TGTGCCAGCATGGGTTTCCATCAGCCCCAGCATTTT. It specifies CASMGFHQPQHF.

The chain has TRBV14 and TRBJ2-6, with D unresolved. Per the germline V gene, CDR1 is SGHDN and CDR2 is FVKESK. The V and J ends lost 1 base and 0 bases respectively, with 4 bases between them. CDR3 size: 15 residues. This CDR3 is CASSQGPSGANVLTF. CDR3 DNA: TGTGCCAGCAGCCAAGGACCCTCTGGGGCCAACGTCCTGACTTTC.

Only a few counts were recorded for this clonotype. The V gene is TRBV6-6, the J gene TRBJ2-7; 7 bases are a match to TRBD2. The CDR3 totals 15 residues. CDR1 and CDR2 from the germline V gene are MNHNY and SVGAGI (reference sequence). V trimming: 6 bases; J trimming: 3 bases; junction bases outside the gene matches: 11. The CDR3, as DNA: TGTGCCAGCAGAGATGGGGCTAGCGGAAACTACGAGCAGTACTTC. Translation gives CASRDGASGNYEQYF.

The chain combines TRBV12-3 or TRBV12-4 with TRBJ2-5; 10 bases are a match to TRBD2. The trim removed 4 bases at V and 6 bases at J, leaving 5 bases unmatched. The CDR3 is made up of 14 amino acids. The CDR3 loop is CASSSSGSKQTQYF. The CDR3 DNA reads as TGTGCCAGCAGTTCTAGCGGGAGCAAGCAGACCCAGTACTTC.

This clonotype turned up a few times. V is TRBV2 and J is TRBJ2-3; 8 positions match TRBD2. In germline, CDR1 is SNHLY, CDR2 FYNNEI. V trimming: 8 bases; J trimming: 0 bases; junction bases outside the gene matches: 4. The CDR3 is 14 residues long. CDR3 in amino acids: CASASGPSTDTQYF. The CDR3 DNA is TGTGCCAGCGCTAGCGGGCCTAGCACAGATACGCAGTATTTT. Together with reference TRBV2 and TRBJ2-3, the CDR3 gives the full variable domain: EPEVTQTPSHQVTQMGQEVILRCVPISNHLYFYWYRQILGQKVEFLVSFYNNEISEKSEIFDDQFSVERPDGSNFTLKIRSTKLEDSAMYFCASASGPSTDTQYFGPGTRLTVL.

This clonotype was seen at least ten times. The chain is built from TRBV4-2 and TRBJ2-3; TRBD2 aligns across 12 bases. CDR3 length equals 17 residues. The V and J ends lost 4 bases and 1 base, in that order; junction bases with no gene match: 6. Germline V gene lookup returns CDR1 LGHNA and CDR2 YNFKEQ. The CDR3 nucleotides read TGTGCCAGCAGCCCATGGGGACTAGCGGGCGGCACAGATACGCAGTATTTT. Translated, it gives CASSPWGLAGGTDTQYF.

Comment on this clonotype: Just one base apart from a much larger clone, this may be a read error. This rearrangement joins TRBV4-3 to TRBJ2-1; D call uncertain. The CDR3 sequence is 16 residues long. The germline gives CDR1 LGHNA, CDR2 YSLEER. CDR3 region: CASSQAALSSNNEQFF. DNA for the CDR3: TGCGCCAGCAGCCAAGCAGCCCTGAGCTCCAACAATGAGCAGTTCTTC.

The gene calls are TRBV29-1 and TRBJ2-1; no clear D. This CDR3 contains 12 residues. V was shortened by 2 bases and J by 6 bases, with 8 bases between the two germline ends. Germline values: CDR1 SQVTM, CDR2 ANQGSEA. CDR3 coding DNA: TGCAGCGTTGAACCAGGAGTCAATGAGCAGTTCTTC. Translation: CSVEPGVNEQFF.

The genes are TRBV6-6 and TRBJ1-4, with TRBD1 as a possible D gene (5 bases). The CDR3 spans 16 residues. V was pared by 6 bases and J by 0 bases, with 14 bases between. The germline V gene has CDR1 MNHNY and CDR2 SVGAGI (reference sequence). CDR3 sequence reads: CASSPGTSATNEKLFF. As DNA, the CDR3 is TGTGCCAGCAGCCCCGGGACCTCTGCAACTAATGAAAAACTGTTTTTT.

This clonotype was seen at least ten times. This chain joins TRBV20-1 and TRBJ1-1, with D unresolved. The CDR3 has 13 amino acids. Trimming stripped 3 bases from V and 1 base from J, with 9 bases between. Germline V gene lookup returns CDR1 DFQATT and CDR2 SNEGSKA (reference sequence). CDR3: CSASRDGNTEAFF. Here the CDR3 DNA reads TGCAGTGCTAGCAGAGACGGGAACACTGAAGCTTTCTTT.

This clonotype was counted a few times. The CDR3 does not end in the conserved phenylalanine or tryptophan, so this is likely a read error. The V call is TRBV5-4, the J call TRBJ1-6; no clear D gene. V dropped 1 base and J dropped 0 bases, with 11 bases sitting between them. Per germline, CDR1 SGHNT and CDR2 YYREEE (reference sequence). The CDR3 is made up of 17 amino acids. The CDR3 is CASSLRGSSSYNSPLHS. In nucleotides, the CDR3 is TGTGCCAGCAGCTTGAGAGGCAGCAGCTCCTATAATTCACCCCTCCACTCT.

This clonotype has ten or more counts. The rearrangement uses TRBV19 and TRBJ2-1; 7 bases agree with TRBD1. The CDR3 totals 15 residues. Looked up from germline, CDR1 is LNHDA and CDR2 is SQIVND (reference sequence). The ends lost 3 bases at V and 6 bases at J; junction bases unmatched: 8. The CDR3 here is CASSIRDRGFNEQFF. CDR3 coding DNA: TGTGCCAGTAGTATCCGGGACAGAGGATTCAATGAGCAGTTCTTC.

This rearrangement joins TRBV19 to TRBJ2-1, with 9 positions matching TRBD1. The CDR3 is 14 amino acids. V was pared by 3 bases and J by 8 bases, with 5 bases of the junction left unmatched. Looked up from germline, CDR1 is LNHDA and CDR2 is SQIVND (reference sequence). The CDR3 coding sequence is TGTGCCAGTAGTATGACAGGGGGTTTCGATGAGCAGTTCTTC. It is translated as CASSMTGGFDEQFF.

This clonotype was found a few times. This sequence joins TRBV28 and TRBJ1-2; TRBD1 matches at 7 bases. After removal of 5 bases from V and 6 bases from J, the junction contained 6 bases not matched to a gene. The length of the CDR3 is 13 residues. Germline V gene sequence: CDR1 MDHEN, CDR2 SYDVKM. CDR3 sequence reads: CASSKQGLNGYTF. DNA for the CDR3: TGTGCCAGCAGTAAACAGGGGCTTAATGGCTACACCTTC.

This rearrangement joins TRBV10-3 to TRBJ2-2; 7 positions agree with TRBD2. Looked up from germline, CDR1 is ENHRY and CDR2 is SYGVKD. The CDR3 is 11 residues long. With 10 bases clipped from V and 6 bases from J, the junction kept 2 bases outside the gene matches. The CDR3 DNA is TGTGCCACAACTAGCGCCGGGGAGCTGTTTTTT. Amino acids: CATTSAGELFF.

This clonotype was seen many times. The V gene is TRBV20-1, the J gene TRBJ2-3; 14 positions match TRBD2. Per germline, CDR1 DFQATT and CDR2 SNEGSKA (reference sequence). The CDR3 sequence is 12 residues long. The CDR3 sequence is CRLAGGQDTQYF. The CDR3, as DNA: TGCCGACTAGCGGGAGGGCAAGATACGCAGTATTTT.

This clonotype showed up many times. The chain employs TRBV30 and TRBJ2-5; the D gene is possibly TRBD1 (5 bases). Germline CDR1 and CDR2: GTSNPN and SVGIG (reference sequence). This CDR3 comprises 14 residues. V was pared by 1 base and J by 5 bases, with 14 bases between. As DNA, the CDR3 is TGTGCCTGGAGTGATGGGGCACACGTTGAGACCCAGTACTTC. It codes for CAWSDGAHVETQYF.

J is TRBJ2-3 and V is TRBV4-2; 7 bases fit TRBD2. CDR3 length equals 15 residues. Per germline, CDR1 LGHNA and CDR2 YNFKEQ. Trimming at V came to 5 bases and at J to 0 bases, leaving 5 bases not matched to a gene. This chain's CDR3 is CASSAGDPSTDTQYF. The CDR3 coding sequence is TGTGCCAGCAGCGCGGGAGACCCAAGCACAGATACGCAGTATTTT.

The chain has TRBV5-1 and TRBJ2-7, with no clear D. Germline V lookup: CDR1 SGHRS, CDR2 YFSETQ. V dropped 4 bases and J dropped 2 bases, with 13 bases sitting between them. The CDR3 extends over 14 amino acids. CDR3 region: CASSPDNLPYEQYF. The CDR3 coding sequence is TGCGCCAGCAGCCCCGACAATCTCCCCTACGAGCAGTACTTC.

This clonotype was detected many times. The chain employs TRBV7-3 and TRBJ1-6; weak D call: TRBD1 (6 bases). V was trimmed by 3 bases and J by 5 bases, leaving 8 bases between them. The germline CDR1 and CDR2 sequences are SGHTA and FQGTGA. The CDR3 is made up of 14 amino acids. The CDR3 DNA sequence: TGTGCCAGCAGCTTCGGGACAAATAATTCACCCCTCCACTTT. Its protein is CASSFGTNNSPLHF.

This chain connects TRBV10-3 to TRBJ2-3, with unresolved D. CDR3 length: 17 residues. Trimming stripped 0 bases from V and 0 bases from J, with 13 bases between. Germline-derived CDR1 and CDR2 are ENHRY and SYGVKD. CDR3 sequence reads: CAISESSQVASTDTQYF. In DNA form, the CDR3 reads TGTGCCATCAGTGAGTCCAGTCAGGTCGCTAGCACAGATACGCAGTATTTT.

Ten or more counts support this clonotype. The chain has TRBV13 and TRBJ2-5, with unresolved D. The V gene lost 5 bases and the J gene lost 2 bases, with 18 bases spanning the gap. CDR1 is PRHDT, CDR2 FYEKMQ, per germline (reference sequence). The CDR3 contains 16 residues. The CDR3, as DNA: TGTGCCAGCAGCCCTGCCGGGTTTGGGGTTCAAGAGACCCAGTACTTC. Translated, it gives CASSPAGFGVQETQYF.